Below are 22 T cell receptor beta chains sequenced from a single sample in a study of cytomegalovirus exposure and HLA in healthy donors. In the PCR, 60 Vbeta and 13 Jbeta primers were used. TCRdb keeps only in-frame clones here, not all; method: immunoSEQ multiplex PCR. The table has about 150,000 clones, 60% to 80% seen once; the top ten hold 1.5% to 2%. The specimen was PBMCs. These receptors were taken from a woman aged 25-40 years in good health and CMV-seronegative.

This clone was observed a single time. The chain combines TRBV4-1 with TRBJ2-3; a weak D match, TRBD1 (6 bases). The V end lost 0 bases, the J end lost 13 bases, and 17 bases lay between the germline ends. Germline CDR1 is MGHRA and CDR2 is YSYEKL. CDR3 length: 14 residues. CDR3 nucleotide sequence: TGCGCCAGCAGCCAAGACCAAGGGGGAAGTGAAGAGTATTTT. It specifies CASSQDQGGSEEYF.

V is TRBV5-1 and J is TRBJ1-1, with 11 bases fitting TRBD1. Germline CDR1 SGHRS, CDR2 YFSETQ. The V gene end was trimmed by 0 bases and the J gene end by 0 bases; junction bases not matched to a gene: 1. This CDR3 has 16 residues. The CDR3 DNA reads TGCGCCAGCAGCTTGGGGGACAGGGGGATGAACACTGAAGCTTTCTTT. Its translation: CASSLGDRGMNTEAFF. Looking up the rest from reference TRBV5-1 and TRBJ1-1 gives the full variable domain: KAGVTQTPRYLIKTRGQQVTLSCSPISGHRSVSWYQQTPGQGLQFLFEYFSETQRNKGNFPGRFSGRQFSNSRSEMNVSTLELGDSALYLCASSLGDRGMNTEAFFGQGTRLTVV.

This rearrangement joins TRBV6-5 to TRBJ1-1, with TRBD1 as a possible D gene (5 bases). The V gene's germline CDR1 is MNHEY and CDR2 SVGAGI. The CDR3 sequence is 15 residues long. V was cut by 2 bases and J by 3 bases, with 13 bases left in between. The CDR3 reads CASSYRVTVYTEAFF. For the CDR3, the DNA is TGTGCCAGCAGTTACAGGGTGACAGTATACACTGAAGCTTTCTTT.

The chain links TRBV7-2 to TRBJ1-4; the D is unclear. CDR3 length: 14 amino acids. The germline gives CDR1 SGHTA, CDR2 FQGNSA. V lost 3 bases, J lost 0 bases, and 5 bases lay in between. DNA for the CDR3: TGTGCCAGCAGCTTTACTACAACTAATGAAAAACTGTTTTTT. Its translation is CASSFTTTNEKLFF.

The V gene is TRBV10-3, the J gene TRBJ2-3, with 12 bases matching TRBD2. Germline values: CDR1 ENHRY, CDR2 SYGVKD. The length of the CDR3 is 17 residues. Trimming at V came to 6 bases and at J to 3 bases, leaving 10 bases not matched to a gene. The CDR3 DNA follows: TGTGCCATCAGCCTAGCGGGGGGGCAAGGAGGGACAGATACGCAGTATTTT. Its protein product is CAISLAGGQGGTDTQYF.

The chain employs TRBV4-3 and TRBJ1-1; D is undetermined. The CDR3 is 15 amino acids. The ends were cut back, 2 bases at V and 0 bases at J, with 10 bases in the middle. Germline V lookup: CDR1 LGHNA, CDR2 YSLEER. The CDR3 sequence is CASSQTRALNTEAFF. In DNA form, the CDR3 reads TGCGCCAGCAGCCAAACGCGGGCCTTGAACACTGAAGCTTTCTTT.

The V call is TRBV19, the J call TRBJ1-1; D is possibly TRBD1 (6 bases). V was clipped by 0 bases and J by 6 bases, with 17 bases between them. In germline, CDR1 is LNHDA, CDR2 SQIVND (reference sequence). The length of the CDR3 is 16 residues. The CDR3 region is CASSIDAGVGNAEAFF. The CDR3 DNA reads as TGTGCCAGTAGTATAGATGCAGGGGTGGGTAACGCTGAAGCTTTCTTT.

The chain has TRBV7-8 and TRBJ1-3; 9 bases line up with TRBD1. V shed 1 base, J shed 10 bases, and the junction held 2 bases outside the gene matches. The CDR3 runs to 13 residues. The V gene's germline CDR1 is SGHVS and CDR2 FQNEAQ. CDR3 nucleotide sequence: TGTGCCAGCAGCTTAGTCGACAGGGGGACCATATATTTT. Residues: CASSLVDRGTIYF. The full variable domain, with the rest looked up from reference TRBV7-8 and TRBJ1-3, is GAGVSQSPRYKVAKRGQDVALRCDPISGHVSLFWYQQALGQGPEFLTYFQNEAQLDKSGLPSDRFFAERPEGSVSTLKIQRTQQEDSAVYLCASSLVDRGTIYFGEGSWLTVV.

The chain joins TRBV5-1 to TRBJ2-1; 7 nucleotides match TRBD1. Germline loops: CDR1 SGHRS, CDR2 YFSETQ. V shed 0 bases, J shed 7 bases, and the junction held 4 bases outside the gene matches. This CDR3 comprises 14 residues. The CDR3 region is CASSLEGASNEQFF. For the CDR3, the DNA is TGCGCCAGCAGCTTGGAGGGGGCTAGTAATGAGCAGTTCTTC.

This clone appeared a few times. Here the CDR3 reads CASSVAGGSNQPQHF. CDR3 in DNA: TGTGCCAGCAGCGTGGCAGGGGGGAGCAATCAGCCCCAGCATTTT. The chain links TRBV9 to TRBJ1-5; 7 bases fit TRBD1. The CDR3 sequence is 15 residues long. J gave up 1 base and V 2 bases, and 3 bases lay outside the gene matches. The germline gives CDR1 SGDLS, CDR2 YYNGEE.

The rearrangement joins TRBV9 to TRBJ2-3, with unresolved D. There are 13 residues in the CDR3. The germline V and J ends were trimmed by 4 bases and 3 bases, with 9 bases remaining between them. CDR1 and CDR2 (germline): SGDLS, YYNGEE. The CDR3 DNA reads TGTGCCAGCAGCCCATCCGGGACAGATACGCAGTATTTT. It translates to CASSPSGTDTQYF.

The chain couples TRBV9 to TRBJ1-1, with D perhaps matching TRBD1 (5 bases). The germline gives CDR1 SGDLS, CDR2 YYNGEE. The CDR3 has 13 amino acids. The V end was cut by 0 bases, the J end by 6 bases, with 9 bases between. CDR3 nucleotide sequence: TGTGCCAGCAGCGTAGGTGCGGGGGCTGAAGCTTTCTTT. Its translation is CASSVGAGAEAFF.

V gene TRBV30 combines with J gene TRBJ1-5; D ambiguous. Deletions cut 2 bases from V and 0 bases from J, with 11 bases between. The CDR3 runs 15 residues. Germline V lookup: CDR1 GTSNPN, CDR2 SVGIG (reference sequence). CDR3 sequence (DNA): TGTGCCTGGAGTCAAGAGAATTATAGCAATCAGCCCCAGCATTTT. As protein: CAWSQENYSNQPQHF.

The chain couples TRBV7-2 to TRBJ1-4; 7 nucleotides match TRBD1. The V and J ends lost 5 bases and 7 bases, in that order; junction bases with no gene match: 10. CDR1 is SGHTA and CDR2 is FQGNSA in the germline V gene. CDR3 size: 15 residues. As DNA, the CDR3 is TGTGCCAGCAGCGTTGGACGGCAGGGGGGTGAAAAACTGTTTTTT. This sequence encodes CASSVGRQGGEKLFF.

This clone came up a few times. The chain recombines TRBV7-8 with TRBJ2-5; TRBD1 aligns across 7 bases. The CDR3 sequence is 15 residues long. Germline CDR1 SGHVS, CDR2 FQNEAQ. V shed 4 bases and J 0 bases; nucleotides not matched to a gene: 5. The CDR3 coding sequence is TGTGCCAGCAGCTCATACGGACAGGACCAAGAGACCCAGTACTTC. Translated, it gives CASSSYGQDQETQYF.

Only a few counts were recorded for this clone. The CDR3 here is CASSEMKNGGSTDTQYF. Here the CDR3 DNA reads TGTGCCAGCAGTGAAATGAAGAACGGGGGTAGCACAGATACGCAGTATTTT. The chain combines TRBV6-4 with TRBJ2-3; tentative D call: TRBD2 (6 bases). The V end was cut by 3 bases, the J end by 0 bases, with 16 bases between. The germline gives CDR1 MRHNA, CDR2 SNTAGT. CDR3 length: 17 residues.

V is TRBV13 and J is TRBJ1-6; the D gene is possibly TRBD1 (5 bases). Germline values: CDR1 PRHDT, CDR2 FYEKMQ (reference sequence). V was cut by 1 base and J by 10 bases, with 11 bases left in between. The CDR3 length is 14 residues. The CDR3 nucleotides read TGTGCCAGCAGCTTAGATGGGGGAGGCTCACCCCTCCACTTT. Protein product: CASSLDGGGSPLHF.

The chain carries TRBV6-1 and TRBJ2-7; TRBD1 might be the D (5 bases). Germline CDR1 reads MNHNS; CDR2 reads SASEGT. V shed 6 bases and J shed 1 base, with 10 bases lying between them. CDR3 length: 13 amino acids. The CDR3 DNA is TGTGCCAGCAGCCCAGACAGATCCTACGAGCAGTACTTC. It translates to CASSPDRSYEQYF.

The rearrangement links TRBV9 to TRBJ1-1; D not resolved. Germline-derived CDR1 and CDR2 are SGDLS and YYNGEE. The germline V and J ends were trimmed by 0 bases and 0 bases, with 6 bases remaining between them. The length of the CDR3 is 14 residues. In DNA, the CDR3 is TGTGCCAGCAGCGTAGAAAACATGAACACTGAAGCTTTCTTT. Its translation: CASSVENMNTEAFF.

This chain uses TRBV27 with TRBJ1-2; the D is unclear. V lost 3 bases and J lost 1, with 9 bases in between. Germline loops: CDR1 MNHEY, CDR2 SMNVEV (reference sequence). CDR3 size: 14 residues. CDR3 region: CASSFSGFNYGYTF. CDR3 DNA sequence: TGTGCCAGCAGTTTTTCGGGGTTTAACTATGGCTACACCTTC.

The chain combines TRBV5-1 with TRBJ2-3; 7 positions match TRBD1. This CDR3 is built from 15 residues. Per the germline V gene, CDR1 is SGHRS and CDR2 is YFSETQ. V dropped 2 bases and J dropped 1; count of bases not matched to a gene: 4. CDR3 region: CASSFRDSGTDTQYF. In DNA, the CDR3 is TGCGCCAGCAGCTTCCGGGACAGTGGCACAGATACGCAGTATTTT.

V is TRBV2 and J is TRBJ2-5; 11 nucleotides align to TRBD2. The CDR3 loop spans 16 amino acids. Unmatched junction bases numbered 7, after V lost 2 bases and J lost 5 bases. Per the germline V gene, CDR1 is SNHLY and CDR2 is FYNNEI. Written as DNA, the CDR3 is TGTGCCAGCAGTGAAATTAGCGGGGGGGCCGAGGAGACCCAGTACTTC. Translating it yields CASSEISGGAEETQYF.